Listed below are T cell receptor beta chains from one sample, sequenced in a study of blood T cell repertoires in COVID-19. Sequenced by immunoSEQ multiplex PCR; TCRdb stores in-frame clones only, minus some. The data contain 85,000 to 100,000 clones, 79% of them seen just once; the ten biggest clones take up around 18%. Material for sequencing was peripheral blood. These receptors were obtained from an elderly woman with active or convalescent COVID-19. Each CDR3 is given with its conserved first and last residue. A D gene is named only where the DNA matches it firmly. Only some rows state a clone size, as once, few, many or a class for expanded clones.

>TRBJ1-1|NA|TRBV5-6|NA
TGTGCCAGCAGCTTCGGAGGGAACACTGAAGCTTTCTTT
CASSFGGNTEAFF
>TRBJ2-2|NA|TRBV6-6|NA
TGTGCCAGCAGTCCGTCGGGAAACACCGGGGAGCTGTTTTTT
CASSPSGNTGELFF
>TRBJ2-2|NA|TRBV7-2|few
TGTGCCAGCAGCCCCAACAGGGTGTTAGCGAACACCGGGGAGCTGTTTTTT
CASSPNRVLANTGELFF
>TRBJ1-1|NA|TRBV6-5|NA
TGTGCCAGCAGTTTCCTAGACGTTTCTGCAGCTTTCTTT
CASSFLDVSAAFF
>TRBJ2-3|TRBD2|TRBV5-1|NA
TGTGCCAGCAGCTTGGCCGGATCTAGCGGGACAGATACGCAGTATTTT
CASSLAGSSGTDTQYF
>TRBJ2-5|TRBD1|TRBV10-1|NA
TGCGCCAGCAGTCCCGGACAGGGAGGAAGAGAGACCCAGTACTTC
CASSPGQGGRETQYF
>TRBJ2-5|TRBD1|TRBV5-1|NA
TGCGCCAGCAGCTTGCAGGGGACAGGGGGAGAGACCCAGTACTTC
CASSLQGTGGETQYF
>TRBJ1-3|TRBD1|TRBV5-8|NA
TGTGCCAGCAGTTCGGGACAGTTCTCTGGAAACACCATATATTTT
CASSSGQFSGNTIYF
>TRBJ1-1|NA|TRBV7-9|NA
TGTGCCAGCAGCTTAGTAAGTAGGGCGCAGGCGGGGGACACTGAAGCTTTCTTT
CASSLVSRAQAGDTEAFF
>TRBJ2-7|TRBD1|TRBV6-5|NA
TGTGCCAGCAGTAGGACAGGGTCCTACGAGCAGTACTTC
CASSRTGSYEQYF
>TRBJ2-7|NA|TRBV10-3|NA
TGTGCCATCAGTGTAATATACAGGGTGCACGAGCAGTACTTC
CAISVIYRVHEQYF
>TRBJ2-7|TRBD1|TRBV11-2|NA
TGTGCCAGCAGCTTACCGGGACAGGGGTACGAGCAGTACTTC
CASSLPGQGYEQYF
>TRBJ1-1|TRBD1|TRBV29-1|NA
TGCAGCGTTAGGACAGGCTTAGAAGCTTTCTTT
CSVRTGLEAFF
>TRBJ1-3|NA|TRBV19|NA
TGTGCCAGTAGTAGAGGGGGCTCTGGAAACACCATATATTTT
CASSRGGSGNTIYF
>TRBJ2-1|NA|TRBV7-2|NA
TGTGCCAGCAGACAGGGGGGACTAGCAAACAACAATGAGCAGTTCTTC
CASRQGGLANNNEQFF
>TRBJ2-5|TRBD2|TRBV7-9|NA
TGTGCCAGCAGCTTAGAGGGGGGACTAGCGGGACAAGAGACCCAGTACTTC
CASSLEGGLAGQETQYF
>TRBJ2-2|TRBD2|TRBV7-2|NA
TGTGCCAGCAGCCACCTTGCGGGGGTGTCCGGGGAGCTGTTTTTT
CASSHLAGVSGELFF
>TRBJ2-3|NA|TRBV27|NA
TGTGCCAGCAGTCTCCTTTTTTCGGATACGCAGTATTTT
CASSLLFSDTQYF
>TRBJ2-5|NA|TRBV5-6|NA
TGTGCCAGCAGCTCCGTAGGGGGGGCCATGTACCAAGAGACCCAGTACTTC
CASSSVGGAMYQETQYF
>TRBJ2-1|NA|TRBV27|NA
TGTGCCAGCACCAGGAGGGCAATGAGCAATGAGCAGTTCTTC
CASTRRAMSNEQFF
>TRBJ2-1|NA|TRBV7-2|NA
TGTGCCAGCAGCTTAGTATTAGTTGGTAATGAGCAGTTCTTC
CASSLVLVGNEQFF
>TRBJ1-1|NA|TRBV11-2|NA
TGTGCCAGCAGCTTAGTTTCAGGCAGTAATTATGAAGCTTTCTTT
CASSLVSGSNYEAFF
>TRBJ2-1|NA|TRBV2|NA
TGTGCCAGCAGCTACAGTGATGAGCAGTTCTTC
CASSYSDEQFF
>TRBJ1-1|NA|TRBV7-9|NA
TGTGCCAGCAGCCCGGCGACAGTACTGAACACTGAAGCTTTCTTT
CASSPATVLNTEAFF
>TRBJ2-1|TRBD2|TRBV9|NA
TGTGCCAGCAGCACCCGGACTAGCGGGAGAGATGAGCAGTTCTTC
CASSTRTSGRDEQFF
>TRBJ2-2|TRBD2|TRBV11-2|NA
TGTGCCAGCAGCCCTGGACTAGCGGGAGTCGCCGGGGAGCTGTTTTTT
CASSPGLAGVAGELFF
>TRBJ1-5|NA|TRBV2|few
TGTGCCAGCAGTGAAATCTCAGGGGTGAAAGGTCAGCCCCAGCATTTT
CASSEISGVKGQPQHF
>TRBJ2-1|NA|TRBV5-8|NA
TGTGCCAGCAACCGGGTCCTTGAGCAGTTCTTC
CASNRVLEQFF
>TRBJ2-7|TRBD1|TRBV7-9|NA
TGTGCCAGCAGCTTAATACCGGGACAGGCCGGTTCCTACGAGCAGTACTTC
CASSLIPGQAGSYEQYF
>TRBJ2-3|NA|TRBV12-3/TRBV12-4|NA
TGTGCCAGCGGGCAAGAACGCACAGATACGCAGTATTTT
CASGQERTDTQYF
>TRBJ2-1|NA|TRBV19|NA
TGTGCCAGTAGCCCTCGACAGTCTGAGCAGTTCTTC
CASSPRQSEQFF
>TRBJ1-2|NA|TRBV5-6|NA
TGTGCCAGCAGCTTGGAGGGTCTGGACACTAACTATGGCTACACCTTC
CASSLEGLDTNYGYTF
>TRBJ1-2|TRBD1|TRBV18|NA
TGTGCCAGCTCACCACTTGACGTGGACAGGGATGCTACCTATGGCTACACCTTC
CASSPLDVDRDATYGYTF
>TRBJ2-7|TRBD2|TRBV29-1|NA
TGCAGCGCTTCCGGGACTAGCGGGAGGATTTACGAGCAGTACTTT
CSASGTSGRIYEQYF
>TRBJ1-1|NA|TRBV6-5|NA
TGTGCCAGTCGTTGGCAGATGAACACTGAAGCTTTCTTT
CASRWQMNTEAFF
>TRBJ1-3|TRBD1|TRBV29-1|few
TGCAGCGTTGGGGACAGGGCAAACACCATATATTTT
CSVGDRANTIYF
>TRBJ1-4|NA|TRBV4-3|NA
TGCGCCAGCAGCCAAGCCGGCAGGGTAACCAGAGACGAAAAACTGTTTTTT
CASSQAGRVTRDEKLFF
>TRBJ2-1|TRBD2|TRBV7-6|NA
TGTGCCAGCAGCCAACCGTCTAGCGGCAATGAGCAGTTCTTC
CASSQPSSGNEQFF
>TRBJ1-3|NA|TRBV5-3|NA
TGTGCCAGAAGTTGCGACAGGCGAGTCTCTGGAAACACCATATATTTT
CARSCDRRVSGNTIYF
>TRBJ2-2|NA|TRBV7-2|NA
TGTGCCAGCAGCTTAAGTTCTAACGGGGCGAACACCGGGGAGCTGTTTTTT
CASSLSSNGANTGELFF
>TRBJ2-1|TRBD1|TRBV9|NA
TGTGCCAGCAGCGCCCCGGGACAGGCCGCCAATGAGCAGTTCTTC
CASSAPGQAANEQFF
>TRBJ2-5|TRBD1|TRBV7-9|NA
TGTGCCAGCAGCCGACAGGGGGAGACCCAGTACTTC
CASSRQGETQYF
>TRBJ1-4|TRBD1|TRBV28|NA
TGTGCCAGCAGTCCGTCCGGGACAGGGGCGTCTAATGAAAAACTGTTTTTT
CASSPSGTGASNEKLFF
>TRBJ2-1|NA|TRBV5-6|NA
TGTGCCAGCAGCCCTAGGCCAGACCGCAATGAGCAGTTCTTC
CASSPRPDRNEQFF
>TRBJ2-7|TRBD2|TRBV7-3|NA
TGTGCCAGCAGCTTAACAGGGACTAGCGGCACCTACGAGCAGTACTTC
CASSLTGTSGTYEQYF
>TRBJ1-4|NA|TRBV9|NA
TGTGCCAGCAGCCCGAACAGCAATTATAATGAAAAACTGTTTTTT
CASSPNSNYNEKLFF
>TRBJ2-1|NA|TRBV11-3|NA
TGTGCCAGCAGCCTCCATAGCTCCTACAATGAGCAGTTCTTC
CASSLHSSYNEQFF
>TRBJ2-5|TRBD1|TRBV7-2|NA
TGTGCCAGCAGCCCGGGACAGGCGGTTCAAGAGACCCAGTACTTC
CASSPGQAVQETQYF